This paragraph covers one TCR beta chain sequence. CDR3 length: 14 amino acids. Unmatched junction bases numbered 2, after V lost 2 bases and J lost 0 bases. Germline V gene sequence: CDR1 SGHNT, CDR2 YYREEE (reference sequence). This entry is derived from a study of technical replicates of blood from a few donors. Data came from immunoSEQ multiplex PCR; TCRdb stores just in-frame clones and leaves some out. The sample includes some 80,000 clones, about 92% of them seen just once. The V and J genes are TRBV5-4 and TRBJ2-7; 7 bases align to TRBD1. The receptor comes from a human donor in good health. The sequenced sample was T cells isolated from PBMCs. CDR3 protein: CASSLGQVSYEQYF. CDR3 bases: TGTGCCAGCAGCTTAGGACAGGTCTCCTACGAGCAGTACTTC.